This TCR beta chain emerged from a study of T cell responses to AZD1222 COVID-19 vaccine. This CDR3 spans 14 amino acids. The germline gives CDR1 SGHRS, CDR2 YFSETQ. V lost 0 bases and J 2 bases, leaving 8 bases between the germline ends. About this clone itself: What it recognizes is unknown. This sample also contains other DNA sequences that code for the same CDR3.

TCRdb keeps only in-frame clones here, not all; method: immunoSEQ multiplex PCR. The table has about 200,000 clones, roughly 88% seen once. Study-level points and caveats: Vaccination with two AZD1222 doses was followed by a rise in Spike-specific TCR breadth and depth. Donors were chiefly white British, with a greater number of females, and clonal diversity was perhaps underestimated.

Material: peripheral blood, obtained on day 0 of AZD1222 vaccination. The chain couples TRBV5-1 to TRBJ2-5, with unresolved D. The sequence was obtained from an adult in good health. The chain's CDR3 is CASSLEGRQETQYF. The CDR3 nucleotides read TGCGCCAGCAGCTTGGAAGGAAGGCAAGAGACCCAGTACTTC.